One and the same sample provided the 2 T cell receptor beta chains below, sequenced in a study of T cells in Graves' hyperthyroidism and ophthalmopathy. RNA transcripts yielded amplified TCR beta CDR3 regions. Carried out on the TCR CDR3, a first-round RT-PCR used the HTBI primer set. One entry per CDR3 protein, called by TCRdb with MiXCR from the multiplex PCR reads. The sample has 500,000 to 650,000 distinct CDR3 sequences; around 15% are singletons. Sequenced: blood. The receptors shown here come from a woman between 40 and 55 years old with Graves' hyperthyroidism.

J is TRBJ1-2 and V is TRBV24-1, with 8 bases identical to TRBD1. Germline V gives CDR1 KGHDR, CDR2 SFDVKD. V trimming: 5 bases; J trimming: 3 bases; junction bases outside the gene matches: 4. CDR3 length: 14 amino acids. The CDR3 protein is CATSAGTGDYGYTF. The CDR3 coding sequence is TGTGCCACCAGTGCTGGGACAGGCGACTATGGCTACACCTTC.

This clonotype was counted ten times or more. In DNA form, the CDR3 reads TGCGCCAGCAGCTTAGAGACTAGGGGAATTTACAATGAGCAGTTCTTC. Protein product: CASSLETRGIYNEQFF. The chain employs TRBV5-1 and TRBJ2-1; possible D gene TRBD2, 6 bases. V was shortened by 2 bases and J by 4 bases, with 16 bases between the two germline ends. CDR1 is SGHRS and CDR2 is YFSETQ in the germline V gene. This CDR3 spans 16 amino acids. The entire variable domain, with the rest obtained from reference TRBV5-1 and TRBJ2-1, is as follows: KAGVTQTPRYLIKTRGQQVTLSCSPISGHRSVSWYQQTPGQGLQFLFEYFSETQRNKGNFPGRFSGRQFSNSRSEMNVSTLELGDSALYLCASSLETRGIYNEQFFGPGTRLTVL.